The clone carrying this T cell receptor beta chain was seen only a few times. Its antigen is as yet unknown. The data belong to a study of cytotoxic CD8 clonotypes in ibrutinib-treated CLL. Overall study results and limits: Stable or contracted on treatment, public clonotypes were also uncommon. Pretreatment clonality was elevated relative to age-matched healthy donors and paralleled circulating CD8+ T-cell counts.

Frozen PBMC stocks contributed around 1.9 micrograms of genomic DNA to the TCR beta libraries. Method: immunoSEQ multiplex PCR; TCRdb's copy keeps in-frame clones and lacks some. The data contain some 350,000 clones, 67% of them singletons. The CDR3 has 14 amino acids. Trimming left V 4 bases short and J 1 base short, with 10 bases between. Germline CDR1 is MNHEY and CDR2 is SVGAGI. The receptor was derived from a human donor with chronic lymphocytic leukemia. The chain couples TRBV6-5 to TRBJ2-5, with D tentatively TRBD1 (6 bases). Material: PBMCs, obtained after 36 months of ibrutinib treatment. CDR3 coding DNA: TGTGCCAGCAGTTCCACAGGGACCCAAGAGACCCAGTACTTC. Translation: CASSSTGTQETQYF.